This T cell receptor beta chain was profiled in a study of T cell responses to AZD1222 COVID-19 vaccine (dated by TCRdb to 2020 to 2023). Concerning the study at large: Because spike-specific TCR depth and breadth did not differ between the two schedules, AZD1222 recipients who got a second dose at roughly 4 weeks were pooled with those who got a second dose at roughly 12 weeks. A total of 233 trial participants underwent TCR sequencing, of whom some 200 had received two doses of AZD1222 and about 25 had received two doses of the MenACWY control vaccine. Trial participants were enrolled by age into 18-55, 56-69 and 70-plus year subgroups, with about 150, 27 and 61 TCR-sequenced participants respectively. Study-level results and caveats: Conclusions about previously exposed vaccinees were limited because only six AZD1222 recipients were SARS-CoV-2 seropositive at baseline. The whole spike protein was spanned by vaccine-associated CD4 TCRs, and dominant responses were seen in regions 160-218 and 743-854. Spike-specific TCR breadth and depth rose significantly after two AZD1222 doses compared with day 0 and with MenACWY recipients. Because no day 14 peak-response samples were available, the repertoires could be characterized only after the peak T cell response. Participants were mostly white British, with more females than males. The authors suggested clonal diversity may have been underestimated. The 56-69-year group was small, and its depth increase did not reach significance, likely because of low power. Reportedly, almost half of the unique spike-specific TCRs recognized epitopes lying outside the regions that are mutated in the B.1.351 and B.1.1.7 variants.

The CDR3 regions of human TCRbeta chains were analyzed by immunosequencing. Per the source publication's procedure: Repertoire TCRs were checked for matches against a reference library of SARS-CoV-2-specific TCRs that had been generated using the MIRA antigen-specificity platform. Breadth was defined as the fraction of unique TCRs that were SARS-CoV-2-associated, and depth was defined as the fraction of total T cells that were SARS-CoV-2-associated. Each spike-specific TCR was assigned to its reactive spike region and to a CD4 or CD8 class using the MIRA data. Log10-transformed breadth and depth values were compared by one-way ANOVA with Sidak's multiple comparisons tests. Held by TCRdb, this immuneACCESS table contains in-frame sequences only and omits some clones. Under half of the omission traces to an unresolved V gene where checked; the cause of the rest is unknown. V, J and clone size are those of that table, while D and trimming were read from the DNA. This sample gives about 53,000 clones in total; roughly 84% of them show up just once. The ten largest clones represent 20% to 30% of the sample.

This specimen's time point label, per the study, means: baseline before first vaccination. The vaccinee samples were drawn from two UK trials, COV001 and COV002, one of which was a single-blind randomized controlled phase 2/3 trial testing AZD1222 (ChAdOx1 nCoV-19) in healthy adults. For TCRbeta chain sequencing, PBMC samples were collected from trial participants at day 0 and at day 28 after the second dose. CDR1 and CDR2, per the germline V gene, are SGHVS and FQNEAQ. Trimmed from V: 2 bases; trimmed from J: 4 bases; junction bases lacking a gene match: 5. Reading from cysteine to phenylalanine, the CDR3 counts 15 amino acids. The kept DNA is CDR3 alone, 45 bases in frame from the first base. On this clone: No cognate antigen has been identified for it. The sample holds no much larger clone one base away, and base qualities are not on file.

This clonotype was obtained from an adult in good health. The material sequenced was peripheral blood, taken on day 0 of AZD1222 vaccination. Rearrangement joined TRBV7-8 to TRBJ2-7; TRBD2 fits 10 bases in the junction. The nucleotide sequence is given as TGTGCCAGCAGCTTAAGCGGGAGGGCCGAATACGAGCAGTACTTC. The translation is CASSLSGRAEYEQYF.